These 9 T cell receptor beta chains share one sample of origin, sequenced in a study of T cells in Graves' hyperthyroidism and ophthalmopathy. Amplified regions were TCR beta CDR3 sequences from RNA transcripts. The HTBI primer set drove a first-round RT-PCR of the TCR CDR3. One entry per CDR3 protein results from TCRdb running MiXCR on the multiplex PCR reads. The data show roughly 400,000 distinct CDR3 sequences, about 14% seen once. The specimen sequenced was blood. The receptor set was obtained from a man over 45 with Graves' ophthalmopathy.

Concerning this clonotype itself: Relative to the germline gene, one junction end is altered; a read error may explain this. The chain couples TRBV6-1 to TRBJ2-3; no clear D. Per the germline V gene, CDR1 is MNHNS and CDR2 is SASEGT. The CDR3 consists of 13 residues. This CDR3 reads CASREDSTDTQYF. The CDR3 region has the DNA TGTGCCAGCAGAGAAGACAGCACAGATACGCAGTATTTT.

This clonotype showed up many times. The V and J genes are TRBV28 and TRBJ2-7; no definite D call. Germline V lookup: CDR1 MDHEN, CDR2 SYDVKM. V was trimmed by 7 bases and J by 5 bases, leaving 6 bases between them. The CDR3 sequence is 10 residues long. CDR3 nucleotides: TGTGCCAGCAAGTATCACGAGCAGTACTTC. It specifies CASKYHEQYF. The entire variable domain, with the rest obtained from reference TRBV28 and TRBJ2-7, is as follows: DVKVTQSSRYLVKRTGEKVFLECVQDMDHENMFWYRQDPGLGLRLIYFSYDVKMKEKGDIPEGYSVSREKKERFSLILESASTNQTSMYLCASKYHEQYFGPGTRLTVT.

In the case of this clonotype: A much larger clone is a single base away; this may be a read error. The CDR3 does not close with the conserved phenylalanine or tryptophan, likely indicating a read error. The chain joins TRBV9 to TRBJ2-7, with D tentatively TRBD1 or TRBD2 (5 bases each). The CDR3 contains 13 residues. Between the trimmed V and J ends, which lost 0 bases and 3 bases, there was a span of 7 bases. CDR1 is SGDLS, CDR2 YYNGEE, per germline. CDR3: CASSVDGGYEQYL. CDR3 DNA: TGTGCCAGCAGCGTAGATGGGGGCTACGAGCAGTACCTC.

This clonotype was seen ten or more times. The chain joins TRBV28 to TRBJ1-5; possibly TRBD1 for D (5 bases). Germline loops: CDR1 MDHEN, CDR2 SYDVKM. The V and J ends lost 6 bases and 1 base respectively, with 10 bases between them. The CDR3 runs 14 residues. The CDR3 loop is CASRAGGSNQPQHF. The CDR3 bases are TGTGCCAGCAGGGCGGGGGGGAGCAATCAGCCCCAGCATTTT.

This clonotype was found many times. This chain joins TRBV3-1 and TRBJ2-7, with 12 bases aligning to TRBD2. The CDR3 covers 16 residues. Germline V gene data show CDR1 as LGHDT and CDR2 as YNNKEL (reference sequence). The V and J ends lost 6 bases and 2 bases, in that order; junction bases with no gene match: 8. The CDR3 loop is CASRESGLAGTYEQYF. As DNA, the CDR3 is TGTGCCAGCAGAGAAAGCGGACTAGCGGGGACCTACGAGCAGTACTTC.

This clonotype occurred many times. CDR3 region: CSARTGSYEQYF. The DNA of the CDR3 is TGCAGTGCAAGGACAGGGTCCTACGAGCAGTACTTC. This rearrangement joins TRBV20-1 to TRBJ2-7, with 8 nucleotides matching TRBD1. The V gene's germline CDR1 is DFQATT and CDR2 SNEGSKA (reference sequence). Trimming cost V 6 bases and J 1 base; bases outside gene matches: 2. This CDR3 has 12 residues.

This clonotype was counted a few times. V usage is TRBV6-2 or TRBV6-3 and J usage is TRBJ1-6; D uncertain. CDR3 size: 15 residues. Germline assignment: CDR1 MNHEY and CDR2 SVGEGT. Trimming left V 7 bases short and J 9 bases short, with 19 bases between. The CDR3: CASKFGGQASSPLHF. The CDR3 bases are TGTGCCAGCAAATTCGGAGGCCAGGCAAGTTCACCCCTCCACTTT.

The genes are TRBV30 and TRBJ2-5; perhaps D is TRBD1 or TRBD2 (6 bases each). Germline V CDR1 and CDR2: GTSNPN, SVGIG (reference sequence). Deletions cut 4 bases from V and 1 base from J, with 16 bases between. This CDR3 is 15 amino acids long. For the CDR3, the DNA is TGTGCCTGGACTCCCTCGGGGGCCCCCCAAGAGACCCAGTACTTC. It specifies CAWTPSGAPQETQYF.

This clonotype was recorded at least ten times. This chain connects TRBV4-1 to TRBJ2-7, with TRBD1 as a possible D gene (5 bases). This CDR3 has 12 amino acids. The germline gives CDR1 MGHRA, CDR2 YSYEKL. V lost 1 base and J lost 6, with 7 bases in between. CDR3 amino acids: CASSQGQGEQYF. The CDR3 DNA reads TGCGCCAGCAGCCAAGGTCAGGGCGAGCAGTACTTC.